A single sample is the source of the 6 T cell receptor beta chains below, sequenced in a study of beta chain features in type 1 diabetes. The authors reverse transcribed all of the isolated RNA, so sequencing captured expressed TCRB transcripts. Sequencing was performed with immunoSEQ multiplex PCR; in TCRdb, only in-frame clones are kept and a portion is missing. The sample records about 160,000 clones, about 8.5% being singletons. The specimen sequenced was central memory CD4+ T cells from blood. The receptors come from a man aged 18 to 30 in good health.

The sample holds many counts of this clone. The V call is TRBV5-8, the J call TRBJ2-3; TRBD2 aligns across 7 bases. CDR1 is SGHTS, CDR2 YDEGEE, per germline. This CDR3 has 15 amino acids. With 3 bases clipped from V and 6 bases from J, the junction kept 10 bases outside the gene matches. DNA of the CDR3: TGTGCCAGCAGCTGGGGGGGGAGGGGCGCCGATACGCAGTATTTT. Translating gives CASSWGGRGADTQYF.

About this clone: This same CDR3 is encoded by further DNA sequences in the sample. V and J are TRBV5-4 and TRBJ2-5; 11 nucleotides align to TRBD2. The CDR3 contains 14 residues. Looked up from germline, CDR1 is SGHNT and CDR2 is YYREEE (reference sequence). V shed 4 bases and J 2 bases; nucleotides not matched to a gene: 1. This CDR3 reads CASSLAGGQETQYF. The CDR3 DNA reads TGTGCCAGCAGCCTAGCGGGGGGACAAGAGACCCAGTACTTC.

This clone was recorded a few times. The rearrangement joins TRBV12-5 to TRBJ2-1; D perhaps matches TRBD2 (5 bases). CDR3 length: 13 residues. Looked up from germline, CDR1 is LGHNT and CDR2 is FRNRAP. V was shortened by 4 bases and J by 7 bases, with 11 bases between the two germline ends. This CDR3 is CASGYGSGNEQFF. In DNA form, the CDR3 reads TGTGCTAGTGGTTACGGATCGGGGAATGAGCAGTTCTTC.

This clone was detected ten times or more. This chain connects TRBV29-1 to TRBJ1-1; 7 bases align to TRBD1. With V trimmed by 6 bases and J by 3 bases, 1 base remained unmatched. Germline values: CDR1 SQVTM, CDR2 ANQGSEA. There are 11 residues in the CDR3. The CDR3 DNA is TGCAGCGTCGACAGGGACACTGAAGCTTTCTTT. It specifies CSVDRDTEAFF.

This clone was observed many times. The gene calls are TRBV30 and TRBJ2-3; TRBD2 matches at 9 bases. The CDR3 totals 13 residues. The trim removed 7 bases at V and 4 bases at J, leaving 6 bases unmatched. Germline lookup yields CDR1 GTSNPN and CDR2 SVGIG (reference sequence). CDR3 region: CASLAGVADTQYF. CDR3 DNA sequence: TGTGCCTCCTTAGCGGGAGTCGCAGATACGCAGTATTTT.

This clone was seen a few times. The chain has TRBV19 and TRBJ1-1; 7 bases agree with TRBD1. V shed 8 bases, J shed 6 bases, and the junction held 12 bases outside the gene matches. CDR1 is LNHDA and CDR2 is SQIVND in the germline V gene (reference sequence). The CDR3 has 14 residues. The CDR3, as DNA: TGTGCCAGTGCGGTCACAGGGGCCGGCGCTGAAGCTTTCTTT. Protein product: CASAVTGAGAEAFF.